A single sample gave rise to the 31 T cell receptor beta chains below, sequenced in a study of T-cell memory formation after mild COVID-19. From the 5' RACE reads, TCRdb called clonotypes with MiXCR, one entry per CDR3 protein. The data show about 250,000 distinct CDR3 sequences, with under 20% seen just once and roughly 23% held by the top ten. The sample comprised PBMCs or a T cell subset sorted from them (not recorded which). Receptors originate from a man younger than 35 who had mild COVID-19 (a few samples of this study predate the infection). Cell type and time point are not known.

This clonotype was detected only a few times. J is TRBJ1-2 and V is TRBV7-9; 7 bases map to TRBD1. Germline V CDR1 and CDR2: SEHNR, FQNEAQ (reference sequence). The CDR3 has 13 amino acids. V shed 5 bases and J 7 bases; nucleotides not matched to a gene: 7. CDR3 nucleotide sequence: TGTGCCAGCAGCCAAGAACAGGGGTTTGGCTACACCTTC. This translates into CASSQEQGFGYTF.

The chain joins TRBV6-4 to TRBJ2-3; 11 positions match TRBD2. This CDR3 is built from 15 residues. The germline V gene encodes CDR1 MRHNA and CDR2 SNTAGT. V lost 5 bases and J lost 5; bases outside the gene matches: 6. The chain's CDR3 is CASSRSGGAKDTQYF. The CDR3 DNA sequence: TGTGCCAGCAGTCGTAGCGGGGGGGCCAAAGATACGCAGTATTTT.

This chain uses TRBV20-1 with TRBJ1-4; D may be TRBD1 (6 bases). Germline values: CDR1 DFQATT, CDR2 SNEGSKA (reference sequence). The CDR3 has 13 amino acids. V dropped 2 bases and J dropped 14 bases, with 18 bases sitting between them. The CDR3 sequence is CSARSPGHVGLFF. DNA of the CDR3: TGCAGTGCTAGATCTCCGGGACACGTTGGGCTGTTTTTT.

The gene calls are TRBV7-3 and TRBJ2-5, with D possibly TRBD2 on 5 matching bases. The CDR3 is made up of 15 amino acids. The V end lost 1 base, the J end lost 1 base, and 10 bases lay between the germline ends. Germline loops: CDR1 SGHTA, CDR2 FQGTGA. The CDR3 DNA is TGTGCCAGCAGCTTAAATTTCGGGGTCCAAGAGACCCAGTACTTC. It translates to CASSLNFGVQETQYF.

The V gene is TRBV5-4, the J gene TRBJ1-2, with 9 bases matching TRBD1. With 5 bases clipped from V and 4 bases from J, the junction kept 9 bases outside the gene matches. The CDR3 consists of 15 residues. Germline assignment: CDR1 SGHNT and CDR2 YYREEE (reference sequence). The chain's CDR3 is CASRPSDRGIYGYTF. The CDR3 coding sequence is TGTGCCAGCAGACCTAGTGACAGGGGGATCTATGGCTACACCTTC.

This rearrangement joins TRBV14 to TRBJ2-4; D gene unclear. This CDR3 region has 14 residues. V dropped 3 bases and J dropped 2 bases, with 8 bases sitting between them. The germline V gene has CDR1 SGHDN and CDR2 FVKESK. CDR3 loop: CASSQGVSKNIQYF. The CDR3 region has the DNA TGTGCCAGCAGCCAGGGTGTCTCCAAAAACATTCAGTACTTC.

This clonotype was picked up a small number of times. The CDR3 protein is CASSSLQTSGVHEQYV. CDR3 DNA sequence: TGTGCCAGCAGTTCCCTCCAGACTAGCGGGGTCCACGAGCAGTACGTC. The gene calls are TRBV28 and TRBJ2-7; 11 bases line up with TRBD2. The CDR3 covers 16 residues. Trimming took 4 bases from V and 5 from J; bases not matched to a gene: 10. Germline-derived CDR1 and CDR2 are MDHEN and SYDVKM.

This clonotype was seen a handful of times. The CDR3 DNA is TGTGCCAGCAGCACCCAATCCGGGACAGGGGGCAATGAGCAGTTCTTC. This encodes CASSTQSGTGGNEQFF. The gene calls are TRBV7-3 and TRBJ2-1, with TRBD1 matching over 11 bases. This CDR3 comprises 16 residues. The ends lost 5 bases at V and 6 bases at J; junction bases unmatched: 9. Germline V gene data show CDR1 as SGHTA and CDR2 as FQGTGA.

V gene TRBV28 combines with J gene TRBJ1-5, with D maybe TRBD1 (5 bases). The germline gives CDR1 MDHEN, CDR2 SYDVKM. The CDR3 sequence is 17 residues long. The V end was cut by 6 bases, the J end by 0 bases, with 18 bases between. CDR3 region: CASSSFLGVDSNQPQHF. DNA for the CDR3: TGTGCCAGCAGCTCATTTTTAGGGGTTGATAGCAATCAGCCCCAGCATTTT. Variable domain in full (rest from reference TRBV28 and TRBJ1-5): DVKVTQSSRYLVKRTGEKVFLECVQDMDHENMFWYRQDPGLGLRLIYFSYDVKMKEKGDIPEGYSVSREKKERFSLILESASTNQTSMYLCASSSFLGVDSNQPQHFGDGTRLSIL.

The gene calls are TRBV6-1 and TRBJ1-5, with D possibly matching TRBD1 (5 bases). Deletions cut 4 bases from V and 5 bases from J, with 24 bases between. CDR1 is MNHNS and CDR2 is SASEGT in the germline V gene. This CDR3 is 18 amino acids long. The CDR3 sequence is CASSGEITGTDFYQPQHF. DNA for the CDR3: TGTGCCAGCAGTGGTGAGATCACCGGGACGGACTTCTATCAGCCCCAGCATTTT.

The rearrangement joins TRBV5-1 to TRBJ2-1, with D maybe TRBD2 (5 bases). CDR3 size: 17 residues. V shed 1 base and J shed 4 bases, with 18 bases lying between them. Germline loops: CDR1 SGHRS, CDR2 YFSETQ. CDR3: CASSLSPPTSGYNEQFF. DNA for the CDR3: TGCGCCAGCAGCTTGTCGCCCCCAACGTCGGGGTACAATGAGCAGTTCTTC.

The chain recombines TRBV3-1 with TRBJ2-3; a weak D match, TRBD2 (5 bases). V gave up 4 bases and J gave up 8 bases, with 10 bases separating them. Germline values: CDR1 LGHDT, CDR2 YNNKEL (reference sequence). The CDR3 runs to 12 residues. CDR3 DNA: TGTGCCAGCAGCCCCCTGGCGGGTACGCAGTATTTT. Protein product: CASSPLAGTQYF.

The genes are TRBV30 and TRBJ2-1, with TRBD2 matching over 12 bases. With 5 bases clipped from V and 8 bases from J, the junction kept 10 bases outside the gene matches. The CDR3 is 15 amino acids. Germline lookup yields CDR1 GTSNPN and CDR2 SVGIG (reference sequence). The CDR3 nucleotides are TGTGCCTGGGCGCCCCTAGCGGGGGGGCCGGATGAGCAGTTCTTC. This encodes CAWAPLAGGPDEQFF.

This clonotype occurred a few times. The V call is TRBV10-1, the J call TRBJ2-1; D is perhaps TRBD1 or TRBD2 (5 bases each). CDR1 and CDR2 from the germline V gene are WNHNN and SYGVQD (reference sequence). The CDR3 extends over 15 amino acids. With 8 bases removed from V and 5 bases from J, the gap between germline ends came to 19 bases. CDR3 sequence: CASVTSGALDNEQFF. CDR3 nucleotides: TGCGCCAGCGTGACCTCCGGGGCATTGGACAATGAGCAGTTCTTC.

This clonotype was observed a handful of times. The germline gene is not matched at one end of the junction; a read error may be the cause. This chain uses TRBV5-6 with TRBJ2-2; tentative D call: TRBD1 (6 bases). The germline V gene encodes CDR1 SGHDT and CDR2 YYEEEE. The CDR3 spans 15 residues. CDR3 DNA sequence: TGTGCCAGCAGTTTGGGGGCGGTAACCACCGGGGAGCTGTTTTTT. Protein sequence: CASSLGAVTTGELFF.

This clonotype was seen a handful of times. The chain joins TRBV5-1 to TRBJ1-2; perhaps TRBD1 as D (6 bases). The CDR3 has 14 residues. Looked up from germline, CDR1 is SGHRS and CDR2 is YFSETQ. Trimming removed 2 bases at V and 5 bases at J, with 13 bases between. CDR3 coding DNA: TGCGCCAGCAGCTTAGGTACAGGGCGGTATGGCTACACCTTC. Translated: CASSLGTGRYGYTF.

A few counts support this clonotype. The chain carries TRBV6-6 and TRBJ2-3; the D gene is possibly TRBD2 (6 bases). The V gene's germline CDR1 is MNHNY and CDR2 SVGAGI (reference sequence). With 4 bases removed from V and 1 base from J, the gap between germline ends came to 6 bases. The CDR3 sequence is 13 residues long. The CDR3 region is CASSWGGTDTQYF. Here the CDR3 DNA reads TGTGCCAGCAGTTGGGGGGGCACAGATACGCAGTATTTT.

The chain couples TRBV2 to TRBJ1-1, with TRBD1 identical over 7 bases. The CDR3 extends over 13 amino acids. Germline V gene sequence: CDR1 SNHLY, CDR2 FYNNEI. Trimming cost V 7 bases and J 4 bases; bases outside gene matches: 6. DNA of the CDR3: TGTGCCAGCACCACAGGGGCCGGCACTGAAGCTTTCTTT. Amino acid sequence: CASTTGAGTEAFF.

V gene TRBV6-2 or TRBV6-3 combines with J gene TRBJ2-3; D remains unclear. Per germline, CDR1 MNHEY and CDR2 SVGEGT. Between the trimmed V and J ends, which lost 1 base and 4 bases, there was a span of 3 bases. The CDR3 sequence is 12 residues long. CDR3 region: CASSYFSDTQYF. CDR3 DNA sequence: TGTGCCAGCAGTTACTTCTCAGATACGCAGTATTTT.

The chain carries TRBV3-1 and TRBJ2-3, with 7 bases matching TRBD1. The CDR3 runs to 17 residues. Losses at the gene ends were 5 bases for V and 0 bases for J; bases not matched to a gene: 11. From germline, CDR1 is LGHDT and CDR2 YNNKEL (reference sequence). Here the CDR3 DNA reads TGTGCCAGCAGCTCGATCAACAGGGGCCATAGCACAGATACGCAGTATTTT. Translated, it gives CASSSINRGHSTDTQYF.

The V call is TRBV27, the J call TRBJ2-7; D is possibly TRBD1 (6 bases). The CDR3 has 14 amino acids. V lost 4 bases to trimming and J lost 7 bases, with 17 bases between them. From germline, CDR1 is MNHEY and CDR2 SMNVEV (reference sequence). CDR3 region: CASSSQGPSTEQYF. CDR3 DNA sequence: TGTGCCAGCAGTTCACAGGGTCCCTCTACGGAGCAGTACTTC.

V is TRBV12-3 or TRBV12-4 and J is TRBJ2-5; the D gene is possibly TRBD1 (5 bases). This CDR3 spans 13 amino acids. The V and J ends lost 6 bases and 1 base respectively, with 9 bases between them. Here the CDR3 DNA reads TGTGCCAGCAGAAGGACACGCCAAGAGACCCAGTACTTC. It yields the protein CASRRTRQETQYF.

CDR3 DNA: TGCAGCGGGGGGGGATCCTACGAGCAGTACTTC. It is translated as CSGGGSYEQYF. J is TRBJ2-7 and V is TRBV20-1; 8 nucleotides line up with TRBD2. CDR1 is DFQATT and CDR2 is SNEGSKA in the germline V gene (reference sequence). The CDR3 length is 11 residues.

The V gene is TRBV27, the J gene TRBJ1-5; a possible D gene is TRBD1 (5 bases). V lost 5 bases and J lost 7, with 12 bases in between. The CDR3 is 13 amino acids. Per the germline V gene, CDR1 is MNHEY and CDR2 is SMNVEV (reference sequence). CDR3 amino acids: CASSRDFGQPQHF. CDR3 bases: TGTGCCAGCAGTCGGGACTTTGGGCAGCCCCAGCATTTT.

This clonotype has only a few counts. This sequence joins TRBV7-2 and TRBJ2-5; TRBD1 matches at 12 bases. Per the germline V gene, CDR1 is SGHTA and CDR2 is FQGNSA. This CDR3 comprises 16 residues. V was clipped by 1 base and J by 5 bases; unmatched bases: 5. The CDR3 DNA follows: TGTGCCAGCAGCTTAGTCGGGACAGGGGGCCCCGAGACCCAGTACTTC. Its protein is CASSLVGTGGPETQYF.

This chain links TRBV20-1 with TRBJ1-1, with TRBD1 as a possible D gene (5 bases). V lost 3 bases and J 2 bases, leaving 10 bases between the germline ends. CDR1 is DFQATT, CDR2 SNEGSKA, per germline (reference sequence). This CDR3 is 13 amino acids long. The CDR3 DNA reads TGCAGTGCTAGCCGGGACGGTAACACTGAAGCTTTCTTT. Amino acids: CSASRDGNTEAFF.

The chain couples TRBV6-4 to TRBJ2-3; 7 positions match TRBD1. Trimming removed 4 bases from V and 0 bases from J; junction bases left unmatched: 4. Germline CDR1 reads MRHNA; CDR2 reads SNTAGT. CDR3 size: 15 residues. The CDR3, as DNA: TGTGCCAGCAGTGTCGACAGGGATAGCACAGATACGCAGTATTTT. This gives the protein CASSVDRDSTDTQYF.

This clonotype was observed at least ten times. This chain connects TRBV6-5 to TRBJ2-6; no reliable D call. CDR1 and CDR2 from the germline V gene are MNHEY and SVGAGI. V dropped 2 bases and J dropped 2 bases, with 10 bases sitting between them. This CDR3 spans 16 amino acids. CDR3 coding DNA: TGTGCCAGCAGTTACAGGGCTTTCACTGGGGCCAACGTCCTGACTTTC. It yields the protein CASSYRAFTGANVLTF.

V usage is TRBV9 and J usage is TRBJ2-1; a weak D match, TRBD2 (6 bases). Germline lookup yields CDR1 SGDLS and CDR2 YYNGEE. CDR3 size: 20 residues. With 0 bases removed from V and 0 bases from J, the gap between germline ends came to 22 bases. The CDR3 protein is CASSVATPMWGLSSYNEQFF. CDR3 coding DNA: TGTGCCAGCAGCGTAGCCACTCCCATGTGGGGACTTAGCTCCTACAATGAGCAGTTCTTC.

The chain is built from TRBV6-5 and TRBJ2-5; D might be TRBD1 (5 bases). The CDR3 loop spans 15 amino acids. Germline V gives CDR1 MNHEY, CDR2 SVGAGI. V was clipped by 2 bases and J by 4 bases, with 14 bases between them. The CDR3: CASSYSQGQGETQYF. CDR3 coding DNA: TGTGCCAGCAGTTACAGTCAGGGTCAGGGAGAGACCCAGTACTTC.

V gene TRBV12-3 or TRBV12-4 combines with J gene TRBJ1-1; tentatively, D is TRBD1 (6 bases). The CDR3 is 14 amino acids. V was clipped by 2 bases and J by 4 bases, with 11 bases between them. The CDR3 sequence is CASSLRGHGTEAFF. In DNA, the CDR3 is TGTGCCAGCAGTTTACGGGGGCACGGCACTGAAGCTTTCTTT.